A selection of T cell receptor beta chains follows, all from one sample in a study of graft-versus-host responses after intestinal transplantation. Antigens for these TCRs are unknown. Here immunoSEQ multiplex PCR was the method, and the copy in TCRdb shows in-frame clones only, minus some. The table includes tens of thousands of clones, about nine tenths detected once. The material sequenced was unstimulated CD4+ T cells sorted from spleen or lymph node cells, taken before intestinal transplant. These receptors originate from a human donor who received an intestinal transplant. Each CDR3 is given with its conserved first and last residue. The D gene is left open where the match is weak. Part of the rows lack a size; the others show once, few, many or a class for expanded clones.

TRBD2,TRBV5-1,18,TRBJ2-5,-,TGCGCCAGCAGCCAAGCTCGGATGACTAGCGGGAGAGGTGAGACCCAGTACTTC,CASSQARMTSGRGETQYF
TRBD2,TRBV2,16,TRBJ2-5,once,TGTGCCAGCACAAGCGGGAGGACGGCCTCAAGAGAGACCCAGTACTTC,CASTSGRTASRETQYF
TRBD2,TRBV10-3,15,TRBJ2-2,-,TGTGCCATCAGTGGAGGGCTAGCGGGAGCCGGGGAGCTGTTTTTT,CAISGGLAGAGELFF
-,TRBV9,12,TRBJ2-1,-,TGTGCCAGCAGCACCCGACATGTTGAGCAGTTCTTC,CASSTRHVEQFF
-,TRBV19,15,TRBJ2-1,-,TGTGCCAGTGGCGAACAGGGTACCAGCCACAATGAGCAGTTCTTC,CASGEQGTSHNEQFF
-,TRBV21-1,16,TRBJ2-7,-,TGTGCCAGCAGCGTGCATCTGCTACACGTGTTAGACGAGCAGTACTTC,CASSVHLLHVLDEQYF
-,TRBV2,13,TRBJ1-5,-,TGTGCCAGCAGTGGGTACTTGAATCAGCCCCAGCATTTT,CASSGYLNQPQHF
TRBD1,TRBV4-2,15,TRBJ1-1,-,TGTGCCAGCAGCCAAGATGGACAGGGGATCACTGAAGCTTTCTTT,CASSQDGQGITEAFF
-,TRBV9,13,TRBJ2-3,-,TGTGCCAGCAGTGCCGGCCACGTGGATACGCAGTATTTT,CASSAGHVDTQYF
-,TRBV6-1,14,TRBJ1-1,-,TGTGCCAGCAGTGAAAGGAAGGGGAACACTGAAGCTTTCTTT,CASSERKGNTEAFF
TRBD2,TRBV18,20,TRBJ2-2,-,TGTGCCAGCTCACCAAGGCGGACTAGCTATGATGGGAAGGGCACCGGGGAGCTGTTTTTT,CASSPRRTSYDGKGTGELFF
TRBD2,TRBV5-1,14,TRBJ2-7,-,TGCGCCAGCAGCTTTAGCGGGAGCGTTAACGAGCAGTACTTC,CASSFSGSVNEQYF
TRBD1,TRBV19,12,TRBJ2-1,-,TGTGCCAGTAGTACGACAGGGTGGGAGCAGTTCTTC,CASSTTGWEQFF
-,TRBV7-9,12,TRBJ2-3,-,TGTGCCAGCAGCTTAGACAGGACGACGCAGTATTTT,CASSLDRTTQYF
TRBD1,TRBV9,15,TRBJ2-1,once,TGTGCCAGCAGCGTAGAGGGCAGGGGGTTTAATGAGCAGTTCTTC,CASSVEGRGFNEQFF
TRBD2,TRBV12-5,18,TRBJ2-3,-,TGTGCTAGTGGTTTCGGACTAGCGGGAGGGCCCCGCACAGATACGCAGTATTTT,CASGFGLAGGPRTDTQYF
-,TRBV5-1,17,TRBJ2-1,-,TGCGCCAGCAGCTTGGACCCCCGGGGATCGGCCTACAATGAGCAGTTCTTC,CASSLDPRGSAYNEQFF
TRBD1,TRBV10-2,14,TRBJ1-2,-,TGCGCCAGCAGTGACCAGGGACAGGGCTATGGCTACACCTTC,CASSDQGQGYGYTF
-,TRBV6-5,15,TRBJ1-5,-,TGTGCCAGCAGCCCACAGGGAAATAGCAATCAGCCCCAGCATTTT,CASSPQGNSNQPQHF
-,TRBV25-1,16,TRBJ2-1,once,TGTGCCAGCAGTTCAAGGGGGAAAGGTTCCTACAATGAGCAGTTCTTC,CASSSRGKGSYNEQFF
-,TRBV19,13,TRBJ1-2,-,TGTGCCAGTAGTATTTCCCCAGGGAGAGGCTACACCTTC,CASSISPGRGYTF
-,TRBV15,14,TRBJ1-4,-,TGTGCCACCGGGGTTCACTCAACTAATGAAAAACTGTTTTTT,CATGVHSTNEKLFF
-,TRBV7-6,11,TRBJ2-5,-,TGTGCCAGCAGCGACAGGGAGACCCAGTACTTC,CASSDRETQYF
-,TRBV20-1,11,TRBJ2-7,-,TGCAGTGCCCGAAGCTCCTACGAGCAGTACTTC,CSARSSYEQYF
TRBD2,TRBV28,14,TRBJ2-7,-,TGTGCCAGCACGGCGGGAGGGCCCCCCTACGAGCAGTACTTC,CASTAGGPPYEQYF
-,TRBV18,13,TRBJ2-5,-,TGTGCCAGCTCACCAAGGGGTAAAGAGACCCAGTACTTC,CASSPRGKETQYF
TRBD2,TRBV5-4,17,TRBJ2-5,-,TGTGCCAGCAGCGCGCCATCCGGACTAGCGGGGGGGGAGACCCAGTACTTC,CASSAPSGLAGGETQYF
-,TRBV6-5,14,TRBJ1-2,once,TGTGCCAGCAGCCCCCCGGACCTCATGGGTGGCTACACCTTC,CASSPPDLMGGYTF
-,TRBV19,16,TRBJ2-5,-,TGTGCCAGTAGTATGAGGGCAGGGGCGCGAAAAGAGACCCAGTACTTC,CASSMRAGARKETQYF
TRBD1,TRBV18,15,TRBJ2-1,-,TGTGCCAGCTCACGCCGGGACAGCGAGTACAATGAGCAGTTCTTC,CASSRRDSEYNEQFF
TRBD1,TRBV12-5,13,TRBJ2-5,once,TGTGCTAGTGGTCCAGGGGGACAAGAGACCCAGTACTTC,CASGPGGQETQYF
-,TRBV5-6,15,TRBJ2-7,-,TGTGCCAGCAGCCAGCTGCGGGACTTCTCCTACGAGCAGTACTTC,CASSQLRDFSYEQYF
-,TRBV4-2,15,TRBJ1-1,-,TGTGCCAGCAGCCAAGAGGAGCAGGGTTTCACTGAAGCTTTCTTT,CASSQEEQGFTEAFF
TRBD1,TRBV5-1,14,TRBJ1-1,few,TGCGCCAGCAGCCGTTCACAGGGGACCGCTGAAGCTTTCTTT,CASSRSQGTAEAFF
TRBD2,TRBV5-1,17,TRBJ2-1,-,TGCGCCAGCAGCACCGGGACTAGCGGGAGGGCCCTCAATGAGCAGTTCTTC,CASSTGTSGRALNEQFF
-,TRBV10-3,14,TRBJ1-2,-,TGTGCCATCAGGGAGGGGTCGCCGGGCTATGGCTACACCTTC,CAIREGSPGYGYTF
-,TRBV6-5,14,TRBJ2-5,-,TGTGCCAGCAGGCGGACGCAAATTCAAGAGACCCAGTACTTC,CASRRTQIQETQYF
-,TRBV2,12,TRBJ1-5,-,TGTGCCAGCAGTGAGGGCAATCAGCCCCAGCATTTT,CASSEGNQPQHF
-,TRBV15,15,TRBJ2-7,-,TGTGCCACCAGCAGAGTACCCAATGCGGCCTACGAGCAGTACTTC,CATSRVPNAAYEQYF
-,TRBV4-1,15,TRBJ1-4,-,TGCGCCAGCAGCCAAGAGAGACAGGCCTATGAAAAACTGTTTTTT,CASSQERQAYEKLFF
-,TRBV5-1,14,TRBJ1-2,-,TGCGCCAGCAGCTTGGATTGGTCGATTTATGGCTACACCTTC,CASSLDWSIYGYTF
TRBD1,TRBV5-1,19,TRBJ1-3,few,TGCGCCAGCAGCTTGTGGGTCCCGGGACAGGTGAAGTCTGGAAACACCATATATTTT,CASSLWVPGQVKSGNTIYF
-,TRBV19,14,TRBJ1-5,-,TGTGCCAGTAGCTCCGACAGGATCAATCAGCCCCAGCATTTT,CASSSDRINQPQHF
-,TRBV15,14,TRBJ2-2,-,TGTGCCACGACCTGGCAGGGAGGAACCGGGGAGCTGTTTTTT,CATTWQGGTGELFF
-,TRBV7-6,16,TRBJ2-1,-,TGTGCCAGCAGCTTAAAGGGGTCATACCTCTACAATGAGCAGTTCTTC,CASSLKGSYLYNEQFF
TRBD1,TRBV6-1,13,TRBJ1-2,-,TGTGCCAGCAGCCCCGACAGGGGCTATGGCTACACCTTC,CASSPDRGYGYTF
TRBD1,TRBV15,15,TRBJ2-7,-,TGTGCCACCAGCAACGTGACAGGGATCTCCTACGAGCAGTACTTC,CATSNVTGISYEQYF
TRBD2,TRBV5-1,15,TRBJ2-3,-,TGCGCCAGCAGCTTGCTAGCGGGGTTCGGAGATACGCAGTATTTT,CASSLLAGFGDTQYF
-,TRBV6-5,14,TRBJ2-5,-,TGTGCCAGCAGTTACTCGGGGGGCCGGGAGACCCAGTACTTC,CASSYSGGRETQYF
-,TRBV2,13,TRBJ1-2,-,TGTGCCAGCAGTGATCCGCCAAACTATGGCTACACCTTC,CASSDPPNYGYTF
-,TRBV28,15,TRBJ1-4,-,TGTGCCAGCAGCACCGTTCTGGGGGCGGGGGAAAAACTGTTTTTT,CASSTVLGAGEKLFF
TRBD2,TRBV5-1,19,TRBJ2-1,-,TGCGCCAGCACCCTCGGCGGGGGGACACGTAATTATTCCTACAATGAGCAGTTCTTC,CASTLGGGTRNYSYNEQFF
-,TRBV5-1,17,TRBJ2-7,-,TGCGCCAGCAGCTTGGTGGGGGTCGGGACGATCTCCTACGAGCAGTACTTC,CASSLVGVGTISYEQYF
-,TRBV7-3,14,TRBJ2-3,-,TGTGCCAGCAGTTTTAGCCAGGGCGCGGATACGCAGTATTTT,CASSFSQGADTQYF
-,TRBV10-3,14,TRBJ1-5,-,TGTGCCATCAGTACTGGGCGGGGAGTTCAGCCCCAGCGTTTT,CAISTGRGVQPQRF
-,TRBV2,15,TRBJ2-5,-,TGTGCCAGCAGTGAAGCTTTGGGGGGCTACAAGACCCAGTACTTC,CASSEALGGYKTQYF
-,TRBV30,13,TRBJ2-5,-,TGTGCCAGGAGGCGGGACCCTGGGGAGGCCCAGTACTTC,CARRRDPGEAQYF